A selection of T cell receptor beta chains follows, all from one sample in a study of memory CD4+ T cells and cytomegalovirus serostatus. Assay: immunoSEQ multiplex PCR; the TCRdb copy retains only in-frame clones and omits some. The top ten hold over 2% of the sample, which has approximately 60,000 clones, about three quarters seen once. Source material: memory CD4+ T cells from blood. These receptors were collected from an adult in good health and CMV-seropositive. CDR3s include the opening cysteine and the closing phenylalanine or tryptophan. Each record gives: V gene, D gene, clone size, J gene, CDR3 DNA, CDR3 protein. A D gene is named only where the DNA matches it firmly. Only part of the rows carry a size: once, few, many, or a class if the clone is expanded.

v_call: TRBV4-1
d_call: .
clone_size: .
j_call: TRBJ1-5
cdr3_nt: TGCGCCAGCAGCCAAGCAGGAATTAGCAATCAGCCCCAGCATTTT
cdr3_aa: CASSQAGISNQPQHF

v_call: TRBV28
d_call: .
clone_size: .
j_call: TRBJ1-3
cdr3_nt: TGTGCCAGCAGTTTAGGGGGAACCCCTAACGCTGGAAACACCATATATTTT
cdr3_aa: CASSLGGTPNAGNTIYF

v_call: TRBV18
d_call: TRBD1
clone_size: .
j_call: TRBJ1-5
cdr3_nt: TGTGCCAGCTCACCTTCCCCAGGGGGAGTGTATAGCAATCAGCCCCAGCATTTT
cdr3_aa: CASSPSPGGVYSNQPQHF

v_call: TRBV5-1
d_call: .
clone_size: .
j_call: TRBJ2-1
cdr3_nt: TGCGCCAGCAGCTTGGCGCCAGGGCTCACCTACAATGAGCAGTTCTTC
cdr3_aa: CASSLAPGLTYNEQFF

v_call: TRBV11-1
d_call: TRBD1
clone_size: .
j_call: TRBJ1-1
cdr3_nt: TGTGCCAGCAGCTTTCAGGGGGGAAACACTGAAGCTTTCTTT
cdr3_aa: CASSFQGGNTEAFF

v_call: TRBV28
d_call: TRBD2
clone_size: .
j_call: TRBJ2-1
cdr3_nt: TGTGCCAGCAGTCCGACTAGCGGGAGAGGTGAGCAGTTCTTC
cdr3_aa: CASSPTSGRGEQFF

v_call: TRBV6-6
d_call: TRBD1
clone_size: .
j_call: TRBJ2-1
cdr3_nt: TGTGCCAGCAGTGATCGACAGGGTTTTGATGAGCAGTTCTTC
cdr3_aa: CASSDRQGFDEQFF

v_call: TRBV13
d_call: .
clone_size: few
j_call: TRBJ2-6
cdr3_nt: TGTGCCAGCAGCAGAGGACACTCTGGGGCCAACGTCCTGACTTTC
cdr3_aa: CASSRGHSGANVLTF

v_call: TRBV6-5
d_call: .
clone_size: .
j_call: TRBJ1-1
cdr3_nt: TGTGCCAGCAGTCGCGCCGGGTTGAGCACTGAAGCTTTCTTT
cdr3_aa: CASSRAGLSTEAFF

v_call: TRBV7-8
d_call: .
clone_size: .
j_call: TRBJ2-3
cdr3_nt: TGTGCCAGCAGCTCTAGACGGACTGGACGCTCCTCCGATACGCAGTATTTT
cdr3_aa: CASSSRRTGRSSDTQYF

v_call: TRBV15
d_call: .
clone_size: .
j_call: TRBJ1-2
cdr3_nt: TGTGCCACCAGCAGAGGGGGGTCGGTTGGCTACACCTTC
cdr3_aa: CATSRGGSVGYTF

v_call: TRBV6-5
d_call: .
clone_size: .
j_call: TRBJ1-3
cdr3_nt: TGTGCCAGCAGTTACGGTGCCGGCGACTCTGGAAACACCATATATTTT
cdr3_aa: CASSYGAGDSGNTIYF

v_call: TRBV5-1
d_call: .
clone_size: .
j_call: TRBJ1-4
cdr3_nt: TGCGCCAGCAGCTTGGCAGAGAAGTTAGATGAAAAACTGTTTTTT
cdr3_aa: CASSLAEKLDEKLFF

v_call: TRBV20-1
d_call: TRBD2
clone_size: .
j_call: TRBJ2-7
cdr3_nt: TGCAGTGCTCTCGGACTAGACGAGCAGTACTTC
cdr3_aa: CSALGLDEQYF

v_call: TRBV5-4
d_call: TRBD1
clone_size: .
j_call: TRBJ1-1
cdr3_nt: TGTGCCAGCAGCACGGGACAGGGGAACACTGAAGCTTTCTTT
cdr3_aa: CASSTGQGNTEAFF

v_call: TRBV2
d_call: TRBD2
clone_size: .
j_call: TRBJ2-2
cdr3_nt: TGTGCCAGCAGTGCGGCAGCGGGGGGCACCGGGGAGCTGTTTTTT
cdr3_aa: CASSAAAGGTGELFF

v_call: TRBV6-1
d_call: TRBD2
clone_size: .
j_call: TRBJ2-1
cdr3_nt: TGTGCCAGCAGTTCCAGCGGGAGGGCCGGGGAGTTCTTC
cdr3_aa: CASSSSGRAGEFF

v_call: TRBV29-1
d_call: TRBD1
clone_size: .
j_call: TRBJ1-1
cdr3_nt: TGCAGCGTTAATGTCGGGACAGGGATAAACTGGGCTTTCTTT
cdr3_aa: CSVNVGTGINWAFF

v_call: TRBV2
d_call: .
clone_size: many
j_call: TRBJ2-5
cdr3_nt: TGTGCCAGCGGCTACCAAGAGACCCAGTACTTC
cdr3_aa: CASGYQETQYF

v_call: TRBV2
d_call: TRBD2
clone_size: .
j_call: TRBJ2-1
cdr3_nt: TGTGCCAGCAGTGTTCTAGCGGGGGGTGAGCAGTTCTTC
cdr3_aa: CASSVLAGGEQFF

v_call: TRBV19
d_call: TRBD2
clone_size: once
j_call: TRBJ2-1
cdr3_nt: TGTGCCAGTACGGGGCGCGGGAGGGAAAATGAGCAGTTCTTC
cdr3_aa: CASTGRGRENEQFF

v_call: TRBV11-2
d_call: TRBD2
clone_size: .
j_call: TRBJ2-3
cdr3_nt: TGTGCCACCCACCTAGCGGGAGCAGATACGCAGTATTTT
cdr3_aa: CATHLAGADTQYF

v_call: TRBV7-6
d_call: .
clone_size: .
j_call: TRBJ2-5
cdr3_nt: TGTGCCAGCAGCTTAGGGTGGTCGGGTGAGACCCAGTACTTC
cdr3_aa: CASSLGWSGETQYF

v_call: TRBV29-1
d_call: .
clone_size: few
j_call: TRBJ1-2
cdr3_nt: TGCAGCGTTGAACGGGCGAATGGCTACACCTTC
cdr3_aa: CSVERANGYTF

v_call: TRBV2
d_call: .
clone_size: .
j_call: TRBJ1-2
cdr3_nt: TGTGCCAGCAGTGAAAATCGGCGGGGCGACGACGATGGCTACACCTTC
cdr3_aa: CASSENRRGDDDGYTF

v_call: TRBV7-8
d_call: .
clone_size: few
j_call: TRBJ1-5
cdr3_nt: TGTGCCAGCAGCCCCGACGGGGAGGGGCCCCAGCATTTT
cdr3_aa: CASSPDGEGPQHF

v_call: TRBV14
d_call: TRBD1
clone_size: .
j_call: TRBJ2-1
cdr3_nt: TGTGCCAGCAGCAGAGACCGGGACAGCCGTTACAATGAGCAGTTCTTC
cdr3_aa: CASSRDRDSRYNEQFF

v_call: TRBV28
d_call: TRBD1
clone_size: .
j_call: TRBJ1-5
cdr3_nt: TGTGCCAGCAGTTCAGAGACAGGGGGAAGGCAGCCCCAGCATTTT
cdr3_aa: CASSSETGGRQPQHF

v_call: TRBV6-5
d_call: TRBD1
clone_size: once
j_call: TRBJ1-5
cdr3_nt: TGTGCCAGCAGTCAAGGGACAGATGGACAGCCCCAGCATTTT
cdr3_aa: CASSQGTDGQPQHF

v_call: TRBV28
d_call: .
clone_size: .
j_call: TRBJ2-7
cdr3_nt: TGTGCCAGCGGGACATCCTACGAGCAGTACTTC
cdr3_aa: CASGTSYEQYF

v_call: TRBV21-1
d_call: .
clone_size: few
j_call: TRBJ1-5
cdr3_nt: TGTGCCAGCAGCAAAGTTGCCAAATATCAGCCCCAGCATTTT
cdr3_aa: CASSKVAKYQPQHF

v_call: TRBV28
d_call: TRBD1
clone_size: .
j_call: TRBJ1-2
cdr3_nt: TGTGCCAGCAGCACAGGGGAATATGGCTACACCTTC
cdr3_aa: CASSTGEYGYTF

v_call: TRBV19
d_call: TRBD1
clone_size: .
j_call: TRBJ1-1
cdr3_nt: TGTGCCAGTAGTACCCAAATCGGACAGGCGATTGAAGCTTTCTTT
cdr3_aa: CASSTQIGQAIEAFF

v_call: TRBV7-2
d_call: .
clone_size: few
j_call: TRBJ2-3
cdr3_nt: TGTGCCAGCAGCTTAGTTGGGGGCCCCCCAGATACGCAGTATTTT
cdr3_aa: CASSLVGGPPDTQYF

v_call: TRBV5-1
d_call: .
clone_size: .
j_call: TRBJ2-3
cdr3_nt: TGCGCCAGCAGCTTGGGCGTCGGGACCCAAGGCGGTACGCAGTATTTT
cdr3_aa: CASSLGVGTQGGTQYF

v_call: TRBV7-6
d_call: TRBD2
clone_size: .
j_call: TRBJ2-1
cdr3_nt: TGTGCCAGCAGCCCCGGGACTAGTTGGGACAATGAGCAGTTCTTC
cdr3_aa: CASSPGTSWDNEQFF

v_call: TRBV5-1
d_call: .
clone_size: .
j_call: TRBJ2-2
cdr3_nt: TGCGCCAGCAGCTTGGAACCGAACACCGGGGAGCTGTTTTTT
cdr3_aa: CASSLEPNTGELFF

v_call: TRBV19
d_call: .
clone_size: .
j_call: TRBJ1-1
cdr3_nt: TGTGCCAGTAGTATAAACGGGAACACTGAAGCTTTCTTT
cdr3_aa: CASSINGNTEAFF

v_call: TRBV10-3
d_call: .
clone_size: .
j_call: TRBJ2-6
cdr3_nt: TGTGCCATCAGTGACTACGGGGCTGGGGCCAACGTCCTGACTTTC
cdr3_aa: CAISDYGAGANVLTF

v_call: TRBV28
d_call: TRBD1
clone_size: few
j_call: TRBJ1-2
cdr3_nt: TGTGCCAGCAGTGGAAACACAGGGGGATATGGCTACACCTTC
cdr3_aa: CASSGNTGGYGYTF

v_call: TRBV4-3
d_call: .
clone_size: .
j_call: TRBJ1-4
cdr3_nt: TGCGCCAGCAGCAACTCGTTTGGGGTGGGTGAAAAACTGTTTTTT
cdr3_aa: CASSNSFGVGEKLFF

v_call: TRBV29-1
d_call: .
clone_size: .
j_call: TRBJ1-1
cdr3_nt: TGCAGCTCTTCTTGGGAGAACACTGAAGCTTTCTTT
cdr3_aa: CSSSWENTEAFF

v_call: TRBV4-1
d_call: TRBD2
clone_size: .
j_call: TRBJ2-1
cdr3_nt: TGCGCCAGCAGCCTAGAACTTAGCGGGAGTATTAATGAGCAGTTCTTC
cdr3_aa: CASSLELSGSINEQFF

v_call: TRBV5-1
d_call: TRBD2
clone_size: .
j_call: TRBJ2-2
cdr3_nt: TGCGCCAGCAGCCGCGGGGGAATCGCCGGGGAGCTGTTTTTT
cdr3_aa: CASSRGGIAGELFF

v_call: TRBV19
d_call: TRBD1
clone_size: few
j_call: TRBJ2-7
cdr3_nt: TGTGCCTCCGGGACAGGAGCCTACGAGCAGTACTTC
cdr3_aa: CASGTGAYEQYF

v_call: TRBV30
d_call: .
clone_size: .
j_call: TRBJ1-5
cdr3_nt: TGTGCCTGGAACGTCGAGCGGGACCAGCCCCAGCATTTT
cdr3_aa: CAWNVERDQPQHF

v_call: TRBV30
d_call: .
clone_size: .
j_call: TRBJ2-7
cdr3_nt: TGTGCCTGGACGAGTGCCTACGAGCAGTACTTC
cdr3_aa: CAWTSAYEQYF

v_call: TRBV30
d_call: .
clone_size: few
j_call: TRBJ2-4
cdr3_nt: TGTGCCTGGAGTGGAGGGCTAGTCGGCAAAAACATTCAGTACTTC
cdr3_aa: CAWSGGLVGKNIQYF

v_call: TRBV29-1
d_call: .
clone_size: .
j_call: TRBJ1-1
cdr3_nt: TGCAGCGTTGATTTAATACTCAGGAGGGATGCTTTCTTT
cdr3_aa: CSVDLILRRDAFF

v_call: TRBV2
d_call: TRBD2
clone_size: .
j_call: TRBJ2-5
cdr3_nt: TGTGCCAGCAGTGAAGGGCTAGCGGGGCTGGAGACCCAGTACTTC
cdr3_aa: CASSEGLAGLETQYF

v_call: TRBV7-9
d_call: TRBD2
clone_size: once
j_call: TRBJ2-5
cdr3_nt: TGTGCCAGCAGCTTACCCGACCCTCTGCTAGCGGACTCAGAGACCCAGTACTTC
cdr3_aa: CASSLPDPLLADSETQYF

v_call: TRBV5-6
d_call: .
clone_size: .
j_call: TRBJ2-3
cdr3_nt: TGTGCCAGCAGCTTGGAGGTTCGTAACACAGATACGCAGTATTTT
cdr3_aa: CASSLEVRNTDTQYF

v_call: TRBV7-2
d_call: TRBD2
clone_size: .
j_call: TRBJ2-5
cdr3_nt: TGTGCCAGCAGCGTAGGCTCGGGAGGGCCTTTCCAAGAGACCCAGTACTTC
cdr3_aa: CASSVGSGGPFQETQYF

v_call: TRBV29-1
d_call: TRBD2
clone_size: .
j_call: TRBJ2-2
cdr3_nt: TGCAGCGACCTAGCGGGAAATGACACCGGGGAGCTGTTTTTT
cdr3_aa: CSDLAGNDTGELFF